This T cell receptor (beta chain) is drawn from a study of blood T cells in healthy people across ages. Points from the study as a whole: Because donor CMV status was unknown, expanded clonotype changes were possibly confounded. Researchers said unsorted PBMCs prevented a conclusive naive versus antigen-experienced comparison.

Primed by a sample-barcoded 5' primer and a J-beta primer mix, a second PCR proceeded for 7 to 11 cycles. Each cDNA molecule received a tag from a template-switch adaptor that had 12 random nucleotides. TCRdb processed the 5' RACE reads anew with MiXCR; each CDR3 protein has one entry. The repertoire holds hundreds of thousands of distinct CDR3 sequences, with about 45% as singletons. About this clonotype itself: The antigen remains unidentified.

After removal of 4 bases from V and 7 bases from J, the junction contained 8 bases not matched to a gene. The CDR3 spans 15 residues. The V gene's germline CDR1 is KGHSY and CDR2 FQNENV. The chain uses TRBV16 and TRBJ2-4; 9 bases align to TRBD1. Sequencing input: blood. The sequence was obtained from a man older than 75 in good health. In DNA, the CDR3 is TGTGCCAGCAGCCCGACAGGGGGTTTCTCCAACATTCAGTACTTC. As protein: CASSPTGGFSNIQYF.